This note documents a single T cell receptor (beta chain) sequence. This clonotype came up many times. Its antigen remains undetermined. Per-nucleotide qualities are absent, and no much larger clonotype sits a single base away. The source of the sample is a study of T cells in Graves' hyperthyroidism and ophthalmopathy (dated by TCRdb to between 2018 and 2021). For the wider study: Peripheral blood was collected at initial diagnosis, before any treatment. To identify TCR V-J signatures that set the groups apart, the researchers used a discovery cohort of 100 patients, made up of approximately 43 with Graves' ophthalmopathy and 57 with stable Graves' hyperthyroidism. Prospective prediction of ophthalmopathy was tested in an independent validation cohort consisting of some 18 hyperthyroidism patients and around 16 patients who later progressed to ophthalmopathy. The roughly 94 discovery patients were randomly split 7:3 into training and test sets. In addition, the study compared T-cell repertoires in thyroid tissue and in blood from about 6 Graves' hyperthyroidism patients. Once sampling was done, hyperthyroidism patients were given methimazole at a starting dose of 30 mg daily, whereas ophthalmopathy patients were given high-dose intravenous methylprednisolone. TCR Vbeta CDR3 sequencing of 130 to 150 peripheral blood samples (under 45 ophthalmopathy, about 74 hyperthyroidism and roughly 17 progressor patients) is reported in the paper. Summary of the overall study and its limitations: No statistical method was used to set the sample size in advance, and investigators knew the group allocation. In cross-validation, a model built on a 13 V-J signature told ophthalmopathy apart from stable hyperthyroidism with under 90% sensitivity and about 81% specificity, and in testing the same model reached 80%/75%. Most expanded thyroid clonotypes (frequency above 0.001) were also detected in blood, suggesting blood repertoires may reflect thyroid immune responses. During validation, the model predicted progression to ophthalmopathy a median of about 6.3 months ahead of onset, with around 70% sensitivity and roughly 72% specificity.

Stable Graves' hyperthyroidism was defined as no progression to ophthalmopathy during 18 months of follow-up. Hyperthyroidism patients were newly diagnosed, with disease duration under 2 months, and aged 18 to 65 years. Any patient with an uncontrolled infection, another autoimmune disease, pregnancy or lactation was excluded. Diagnoses relied on clinical symptoms, serum thyroxine and TRAb, thyroid ultrasound and orbital computed tomography. PBMCs were separated from 8 to 10 ml of fresh peripheral blood using Ficoll-Paque density gradient centrifugation. Trizol reagent was used to extract total RNA, and RNA quality was then checked on an Agilent 2100 Bioanalyzer. Amplification of TCR beta CDR3 regions was carried out from RNA transcripts. The first round of RT-PCR for the TCR CDR3 was performed with the HTBI primer set and the Qiagen OneStep RT-PCR kit. A second multiplex PCR round built the libraries, followed by size selection and purification. The libraries were sequenced on an Illumina HiSeq2000 using paired-end 100 bp reads. On the authors' methods: SOAPnuke was used to process the raw data, throwing out any read that contained adapters or uncalled bases, had a mean Phred below 15, or lacked an exact constant-primer or identifier match. COPE v1.2.5 was used to merge high-quality paired reads, and clonotypes were defined as unique nucleotide sequences. MiTCR v1.1 was used to align the clonotypes against IMGT TRBV, TRBD and TRBJ reference segments. The analysis was restricted to V-J combinations with a frequency above 0.0001, which together covered about 99% of the repertoires. A TCS score was defined as the ratio between F50 (clonal expansion) and ExV (chaos), using BLOSUM62-based TCRdist between CDR3 peptides within each V-J. Welch's t-statistics and random forest reduced several hundred V-J features to some 14, which were used in a naive Bayes classifier (R e1071). Thyroid-blood repertoire similarity was quantified with the Morisita-Horn index. The raw public reads went through TCRdb reprocessing: fastp at Q25, MiXCR clone calling, in-frame beta chains kept. Rows matching on CDR3 protein sequence are summarized as one entry with the most common DNA and genes. TCRdb, rather than the study authors, made the V and J calls. Counted in this sample were hundreds of thousands of distinct CDR3 sequences; over 35% of them appeared once. The leading ten clones occupy around 9.3% of the sample.

This TCR came from a man younger than 35 with Graves' hyperthyroidism. Sequencing was performed on blood.

The CDR3 region has the sequence CAISERGGQSNQPQHF. The DNA sequence is as follows: TGTGCCATCAGTGAAAGAGGGGGACAGAGCAATCAGCCCCAGCATTTT. The chain is encoded by TRBV10-3 joined to TRBJ1-5; 7 bases in the middle match TRBD1. Its CDR3 holds 16 amino acids, cysteine through phenylalanine. The read is trimmed to its CDR3 DNA, 48 bases read in frame from base 1. Based on the germline V gene, the CDR1 and CDR2 sequences are ENHRY and SYGVKD. The V end gives up 3 bases and the J end 1 base, leaving 6 bases in the junction not matched to a gene.